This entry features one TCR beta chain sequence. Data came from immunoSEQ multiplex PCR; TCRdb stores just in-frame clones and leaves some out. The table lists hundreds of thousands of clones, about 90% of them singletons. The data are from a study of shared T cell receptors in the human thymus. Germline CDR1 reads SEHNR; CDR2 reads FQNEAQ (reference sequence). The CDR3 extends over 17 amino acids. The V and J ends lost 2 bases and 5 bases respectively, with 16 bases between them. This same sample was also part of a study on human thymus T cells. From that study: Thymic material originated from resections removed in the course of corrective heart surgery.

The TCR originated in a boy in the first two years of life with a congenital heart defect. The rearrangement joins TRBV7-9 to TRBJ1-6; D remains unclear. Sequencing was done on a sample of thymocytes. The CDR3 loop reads CASSLNPPAGNNSPLHF. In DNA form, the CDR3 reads TGTGCCAGCAGCTTAAATCCCCCTGCAGGCAATAATTCACCCCTCCACTTT.